This passage covers 20 T cell receptor beta chains from one sample sequenced in a study of shared clonotypes between healthy human individuals. The data were produced by immunoSEQ multiplex PCR, yet TCRdb's version contains in-frame clones alone and is incomplete. This table holds over a million clones, 75% found once. Sample: memory CD4+ T cells sorted from blood. Described subset: CD45RA-negative fraction. The receptors here all came from a young man in good health.

The rearrangement links TRBV5-1 to TRBJ1-2; 8 nucleotides match TRBD1. Germline CDR1 SGHRS, CDR2 YFSETQ. V shed 4 bases and J 5 bases; nucleotides not matched to a gene: 10. This CDR3 contains 15 residues. Written as DNA, the CDR3 is TGCGCCAGCAGCGGAGGACAGGGACAACGATATGGCTACACCTTC. The encoded protein is CASSGGQGQRYGYTF.

This sequence joins TRBV7-2 and TRBJ2-7; D unresolved. Trimming removed 2 bases at V and 1 base at J, with 12 bases between. Germline V gene sequence: CDR1 SGHTA, CDR2 FQGNSA. The CDR3 spans 15 residues. In DNA form, the CDR3 reads TGTGCCAGCAGCTTAAACATTGGCACTTCCTACGAGCAGTACTTC. Amino acid sequence: CASSLNIGTSYEQYF.

The chain employs TRBV30 and TRBJ2-1; no clear D. V was trimmed by 4 bases and J by 9 bases, leaving 13 bases between them. The CDR3 length is 12 residues. The germline V gene has CDR1 GTSNPN and CDR2 SVGIG (reference sequence). The CDR3 loop is CAWTASGVEQFF. The CDR3 DNA sequence: TGTGCCTGGACCGCCTCGGGCGTTGAGCAGTTCTTC. Together with reference TRBV30 and TRBJ2-1, the CDR3 gives the full variable domain: SQTIHQWPATLVQPVGSPLSLECTVEGTSNPNLYWYRQAAGRGLQLLFYSVGIGQISSEVPQNLSASRPQDRQFILSSKKLLLSDSGFYLCAWTASGVEQFFGPGTRLTVL.

The CDR3 sequence: CASSLSDYGTQYF. The DNA for the CDR3 is TGTGCCAGCAGCTTATCGGACTATGGGACCCAGTACTTC. This sequence joins TRBV7-2 and TRBJ2-5; a possible D gene is TRBD2 (6 bases). V was cut by 2 bases and J by 7 bases, with 11 bases left in between. In germline, CDR1 is SGHTA, CDR2 FQGNSA. The CDR3 length is 13 residues.

The J gene is TRBJ2-3, the V gene TRBV6-6; the match to TRBD1 covers 7 bases. After removal of 0 bases from V and 4 bases from J, the junction contained 4 bases not matched to a gene. The CDR3 is 15 residues long. CDR1 is MNHNY, CDR2 SVGAGI, per germline (reference sequence). CDR3 sequence (DNA): TGTGCCAGCAGTTACTCGCGACAGGGTTCAGATACGCAGTATTTT. Protein sequence: CASSYSRQGSDTQYF.

This clone occurred a few times. The V call is TRBV12-1, the J call TRBJ2-7; TRBD2 reflects the table's D call only, with no check against the DNA. TRBV12-1 is a pseudogene segment. The CDR3 totals 17 residues. The CDR3 spells CASSSNVETGSSYEQYF. The CDR3 coding sequence is TGTGCCAGCAGCTCCAACGTCGAGACTGGGAGCTCCTACGAGCAGTACTTC.

The V call is TRBV27, the J call TRBJ2-1; D possibly matches TRBD1 or TRBD2 (6 bases each). Germline assignment: CDR1 MNHEY and CDR2 SMNVEV (reference sequence). Trimming took off 4 bases at V and 4 bases at J, with 17 bases between the two ends. The CDR3 is made up of 16 amino acids. The chain's CDR3 is CASSYGGPGFYNEQFF. The CDR3 DNA is TGTGCCAGCAGTTACGGGGGCCCGGGCTTTTACAATGAGCAGTTCTTC.

The genes are TRBV7-9 and TRBJ2-3; D ambiguous. From germline, CDR1 is SEHNR and CDR2 FQNEAQ (reference sequence). The CDR3 totals 12 residues. V shed 0 bases and J shed 6 bases, with 4 bases lying between them. CDR3: CASSLAADTQYF. The CDR3 DNA is TGTGCCAGCAGCTTAGCAGCGGATACGCAGTATTTT.

This rearrangement joins TRBV5-6 to TRBJ2-7; 7 positions match TRBD2. V gave up 3 bases and J gave up 4 bases; unmatched junction bases: 7. The germline V gene encodes CDR1 SGHDT and CDR2 YYEEEE. The CDR3 contains 14 residues. The CDR3 DNA reads as TGTGCCAGCAGCTCCCTCGGGACTAATTACGAGCAGTACTTC. This sequence encodes CASSSLGTNYEQYF.

This clone was seen a handful of times. The chain has TRBV30 and TRBJ1-5; a weak D match, TRBD1 (6 bases). The CDR3 covers 14 residues. V lost 3 bases, J lost 4 bases, and 13 bases lay in between. CDR1 and CDR2 (germline): GTSNPN, SVGIG (reference sequence). The CDR3 region has the DNA TGTGCCTGGAGGTCCGGGACAATAAATCAGCCCCAGCATTTT. Protein product: CAWRSGTINQPQHF.

This sequence joins TRBV6-1 and TRBJ1-1, with a tentative D call TRBD1 (6 bases). CDR3 length: 13 residues. Germline CDR1 MNHNS, CDR2 SASEGT. V lost 3 bases and J lost 5, with 10 bases in between. DNA of the CDR3: TGTGCCAGCAGTGAGCAGGGGAAGACTGAAGCTTTCTTT. Residues: CASSEQGKTEAFF.

This chain joins TRBV4-2 and TRBJ2-3; D gene uncertain. Germline V gene lookup returns CDR1 LGHNA and CDR2 YNFKEQ. Trimming removed 1 base at V and 8 bases at J, with 16 bases between. The length of the CDR3 is 15 residues. The chain's CDR3 is CASSQGSFDSLTQYF. The CDR3 region has the DNA TGTGCCAGCAGCCAAGGAAGCTTCGACTCCCTTACGCAGTATTTT.

This clone was seen a few times. The rearrangement uses TRBV30 and TRBJ2-1, with D possibly TRBD2 on 7 matching bases. This CDR3 comprises 14 residues. Per the germline V gene, CDR1 is GTSNPN and CDR2 is SVGIG (reference sequence). Trimming took 6 bases from V and 9 from J, leaving 21 bases between them. This chain's CDR3 is CACNRRGGWGEQFF. Written as DNA, the CDR3 is TGTGCCTGTAACCGACGCGGGGGCTGGGGTGAGCAGTTCTTC.

This sequence joins TRBV4-1 and TRBJ2-3; possibly TRBD1 for D (7 bases). Germline V CDR1 and CDR2: MGHRA, YSYEKL. Trimming stripped 5 bases from V and 1 base from J, with 13 bases between. This CDR3 has 15 amino acids. The CDR3 spells CASSSDREGTDTQYF. DNA for the CDR3: TGCGCCAGCAGCTCTGACAGGGAGGGCACAGATACGCAGTATTTT.

The chain joins TRBV4-1 to TRBJ2-3; 10 bases match TRBD1. The V and J ends lost 4 bases and 4 bases, in that order; junction bases with no gene match: 8. The CDR3 has 16 residues. Looked up from germline, CDR1 is MGHRA and CDR2 is YSYEKL. CDR3 region: CASSLWDRGNSDTQYF. The CDR3 DNA is TGCGCCAGCAGCCTTTGGGACAGGGGTAATTCAGATACGCAGTATTTT.

The chain couples TRBV5-4 to TRBJ1-1; TRBD1 aligns across 9 bases. CDR3 length equals 15 residues. The trim removed 4 bases at V and 6 bases at J, leaving 10 bases unmatched. CDR1 is SGHNT and CDR2 is YYREEE in the germline V gene (reference sequence). The CDR3 reads CASSRDREINSEAFF. DNA for the CDR3: TGTGCCAGCAGCCGGGACAGGGAAATCAATTCTGAAGCTTTCTTT.

The V and J genes are TRBV4-1 and TRBJ2-5, with TRBD2 identical over 8 bases. J gave up 1 base and V 4 bases, and 5 bases lay outside the gene matches. CDR1 and CDR2 from the germline V gene are MGHRA and YSYEKL. This CDR3 is 15 amino acids long. CDR3 region: CASSPSGGIQETQYF. The DNA for the CDR3 is TGCGCCAGCAGCCCCTCGGGGGGGATCCAAGAGACCCAGTACTTC.

The V and J genes are TRBV7-9 and TRBJ2-7; maybe TRBD2 (6 bases). The CDR3 length is 13 residues. Per the germline V gene, CDR1 is SEHNR and CDR2 is FQNEAQ (reference sequence). The V end lost 5 bases, the J end lost 9 bases, and 17 bases lay between the germline ends. CDR3 sequence reads: CASSAKEGPGQYF. CDR3 coding DNA: TGTGCCAGCAGCGCTAAGGAGGGCCCCGGGCAGTACTTC. The entire variable domain, with the rest obtained from reference TRBV7-9 and TRBJ2-7, is as follows: DTGVSQNPRHKITKRGQNVTFRCDPISEHNRLYWYRQTLGQGPEFLTYFQNEAQLEKSRLLSDRFSAERPKGSFSTLEIQRTEQGDSAMYLCASSAKEGPGQYFGPGTRLTVT.

The chain employs TRBV6-5 and TRBJ2-6; D remains unclear. The germline V and J ends were trimmed by 4 bases and 0 bases, with 7 bases remaining between them. Germline CDR1 MNHEY, CDR2 SVGAGI. This CDR3 region has 15 residues. CDR3 residues: CASSWSPSGANVLTF. The CDR3, as DNA: TGTGCCAGCAGTTGGAGTCCCTCTGGGGCCAACGTCCTGACTTTC.

The chain recombines TRBV2 with TRBJ1-2; D uncertain. Germline loops: CDR1 SNHLY, CDR2 FYNNEI. The CDR3 has 12 amino acids. The V gene lost 2 bases and the J gene lost 5 bases, with 6 bases spanning the gap. The CDR3 DNA reads as TGTGCCAGCAGTGAAACAGATTATGGCTACACCTTC. Its translation: CASSETDYGYTF.